This T cell receptor beta chain emerged from a study of response to subunit inactivated influenza vaccine. The CDR3 extends over 17 amino acids. Germline assignment: CDR1 SGHTA and CDR2 FQGNSA. The trim removed 2 bases at V and 0 bases at J, leaving 7 bases unmatched. TCRdb re-analysed the RT-PCR reads in MiXCR, keeping a single row per CDR3 protein. The sample yields around 760,000 distinct CDR3 sequences, more than 11% seen once. General observations from the study: Authors suggested each seasonal influenza vaccination recruits few new T cells.

This clonotype was found a few times. As yet, its antigen is unknown. The sample consisted of PBMCs from blood, taken 14 to 15 days before vaccination. The V and J genes are TRBV7-2 and TRBJ1-5; TRBD1 matches 7 bases. The origin of this receptor is a man in his fifties or sixties who received an inactivated influenza vaccine. CDR3 bases: TGTGCCAGCAGCTTAAGGACAGGCCTAAATAGCAATCAGCCCCAGCATTTT. Its protein is CASSLRTGLNSNQPQHF. Together with reference TRBV7-2 and TRBJ1-5, the CDR3 gives the full variable domain: GAGVSQSPSNKVTEKGKDVELRCDPISGHTALYWYRQSLGQGLEFLIYFQGNSAPDKSGLPSDRFSAERTGGSVSTLTIQRTQQEDSAVYLCASSLRTGLNSNQPQHFGDGTRLSIL.